Here is one T cell receptor (beta chain) with its context. Those who participated ranged in age from 18 to 89 years and resided in roughly 26 US areas. Participants' reported clinical history set cohort assignment. Symptom resolution, clearance, or two negative PCRs marked the recovered donors of Cohort 3. Only in-frame clones appear in the TCRdb table, and some are missing; sequencing was by immunoSEQ multiplex PCR. This sample has around 390,000 clones, with approximately 87% found just once. This sample was taken from a study of blood T cell repertoires in COVID-19. Study at large: Sources were T cells, B-cell-depleted T cells, or PBMCs; the material itself was cDNA or gDNA.

V was pared by 10 bases and J by 0 bases, with 6 bases of the junction left unmatched. The germline V gene has CDR1 SGHDN and CDR2 FVKESK. The CDR3 runs to 15 residues. Sequencing input: PBMCs or T cells enriched from blood (not recorded which). V and J are TRBV14 and TRBJ2-1, with TRBD1 matching over 10 bases. This receptor was identified in a woman aged 45-65 years who had recovered from COVID-19. In DNA form, the CDR3 reads TGTGCCACCTCTGGGGACAGGGGCTCCTACAATGAGCAGTTCTTC. Encoded protein: CATSGDRGSYNEQFF.